The 5 T cell receptor beta chains reported below all come from one sample, sequenced in a study of blood T cells in healthy people across ages. A J-beta primer mix and a sample-barcoded 5' primer were used in a second PCR of about 7 to 12 cycles. A single record per CDR3 protein comes from TCRdb applying MiXCR to the 5' RACE reads. The sample shows hundreds of thousands of distinct CDR3 sequences, around 21% of them seen only once. The sequenced sample was blood. The receptors were gathered from a man in his 70s in good health.

This rearrangement joins TRBV20-1 to TRBJ2-4, with a tentative D call TRBD2 (6 bases). In germline, CDR1 is DFQATT, CDR2 SNEGSKA (reference sequence). CDR3 size: 15 residues. V lost 4 bases and J 1 base, leaving 14 bases between the germline ends. CDR3 residues: CSATSEGWAKNIQYF. In DNA, the CDR3 is TGCAGTGCTACCTCGGAGGGCTGGGCCAAAAACATTCAGTACTTC.

The chain links TRBV2 to TRBJ1-2, with 8 bases matching TRBD1. The CDR3 has 14 amino acids. Looked up from germline, CDR1 is SNHLY and CDR2 is FYNNEI. V lost 6 bases to trimming and J lost 4 bases; unmatched junction nucleotides: 7. The CDR3 sequence: CASRNGQGIYGYTF. The CDR3, as DNA: TGTGCCAGCAGGAATGGACAGGGAATCTATGGCTACACCTTC.

The V gene is TRBV28, the J gene TRBJ2-5; possibly TRBD1 or TRBD2 for D (6 bases each). The V end was cut by 2 bases, the J end by 5 bases, with 12 bases between. CDR1 and CDR2 (germline): MDHEN, SYDVKM. The CDR3 consists of 14 residues. The CDR3 bases are TGTGCCAGCAGTTTAGCCTCGGGGGCTGAGACCCAGTACTTC. Its protein is CASSLASGAETQYF.

The sample holds a few counts of this clonotype. CDR3 in DNA: TGTGCCAGCAAACTACAGGCTGCGGAGACCCAGTACTTC. Its protein product is CASKLQAAETQYF. The chain joins TRBV27 to TRBJ2-5, with D possibly matching TRBD1 (5 bases). The CDR3 contains 13 residues. Germline assignment: CDR1 MNHEY and CDR2 SMNVEV (reference sequence). Trimming removed 7 bases from V and 5 bases from J, with 14 bases in between.

This clonotype turned up a few times. The rearrangement uses TRBV6-2 or TRBV6-3 and TRBJ2-5, with D possibly being TRBD1 (6 bases). The V gene's germline CDR1 is MNHEY and CDR2 SVGEGT. The CDR3 is 15 amino acids. Trimming stripped 5 bases from V and 5 bases from J, with 18 bases between. CDR3 protein: CASSEVPGVGETQYF. In DNA, the CDR3 is TGTGCCAGCAGTGAGGTCCCAGGGGTTGGGGAGACCCAGTACTTC.